This TCR beta chain was sequenced in a study of T-cell memory formation after mild COVID-19. Across the whole study: Largely donor-specific sequence clusters came from a couple of donors. Study-wide results and caveats: Several responding clones turned up in pre-infection memory, indicating that cross-reactive memory may have taken part. Day 15 to 85 contracting clones showed balanced CD4/CD8; day 15 to 37 expanders favored CD4+.

Constant-segment primers and 5'RACE yielded cDNA libraries for TCR alpha and TCR beta, each carrying sample barcodes and UMIs. TCRdb recomputed calls from the 5' RACE reads with MiXCR, one row per CDR3 protein. The sample lists some 300,000 distinct CDR3 sequences; 20% to 25% were seen once. This clonotype came up a few times. No antigen is known for it. The sequence was collected from a man between 18 and 35 years old who had mild COVID-19 (a few samples of this study predate the infection). Cell type and time point are not known. Sequencing used PBMCs or a T cell subset sorted from them (not recorded which).

The CDR3 is CASSPRTDNQETQYF. CDR3 DNA sequence: TGTGCCAGCAGCCCTCGGACGGATAACCAAGAGACCCAGTACTTC. The rearrangement links TRBV5-7 to TRBJ2-5; D not resolved. TRBV5-7 is noted as an ORF with a role that remains uncertain. The CDR3 spans 15 residues. The V end lost 4 bases, the J end lost 0 bases, and 13 bases lay between the germline ends.